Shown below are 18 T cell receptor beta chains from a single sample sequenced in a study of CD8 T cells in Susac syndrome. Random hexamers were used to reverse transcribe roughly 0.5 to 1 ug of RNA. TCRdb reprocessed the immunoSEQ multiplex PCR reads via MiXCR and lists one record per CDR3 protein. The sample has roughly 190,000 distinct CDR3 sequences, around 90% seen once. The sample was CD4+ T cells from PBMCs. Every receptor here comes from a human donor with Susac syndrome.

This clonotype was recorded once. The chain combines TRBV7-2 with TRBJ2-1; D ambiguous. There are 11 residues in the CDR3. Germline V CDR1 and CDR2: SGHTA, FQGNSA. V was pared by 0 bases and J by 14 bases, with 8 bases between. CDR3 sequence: CASSLAASKFF. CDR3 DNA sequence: TGTGCCAGCAGCTTAGCTGCATCGAAGTTCTTC.

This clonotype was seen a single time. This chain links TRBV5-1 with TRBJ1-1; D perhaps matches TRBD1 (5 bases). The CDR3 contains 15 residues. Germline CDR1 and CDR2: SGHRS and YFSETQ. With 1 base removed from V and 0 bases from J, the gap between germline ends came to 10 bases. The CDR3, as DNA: TGCGCCAGCAGCTTGCCAGGGACCCTGAACACTGAAGCTTTCTTT. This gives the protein CASSLPGTLNTEAFF.

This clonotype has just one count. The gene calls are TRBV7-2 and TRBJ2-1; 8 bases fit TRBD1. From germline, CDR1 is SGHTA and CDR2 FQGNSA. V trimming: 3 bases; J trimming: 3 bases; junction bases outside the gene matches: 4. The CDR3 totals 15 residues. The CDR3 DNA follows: TGTGCCAGCAGCTTGGACAGGGTTCTCTACAATGAGCAGTTCTTC. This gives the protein CASSLDRVLYNEQFF.

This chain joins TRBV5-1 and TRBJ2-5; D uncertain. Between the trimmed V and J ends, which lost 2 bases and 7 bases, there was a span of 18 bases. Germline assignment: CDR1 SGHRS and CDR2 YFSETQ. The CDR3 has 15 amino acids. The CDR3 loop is CASSFGSGAGSTQYF. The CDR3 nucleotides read TGCGCCAGCAGCTTTGGGTCAGGTGCCGGATCGACCCAGTACTTC.

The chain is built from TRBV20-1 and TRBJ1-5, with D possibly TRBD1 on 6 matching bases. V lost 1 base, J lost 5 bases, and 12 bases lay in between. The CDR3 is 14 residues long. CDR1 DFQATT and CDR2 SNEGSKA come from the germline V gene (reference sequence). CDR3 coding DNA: TGCAGTGCTAGAGCCGGGGGCGGCTATCAGCCCCAGCATTTT. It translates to CSARAGGGYQPQHF.

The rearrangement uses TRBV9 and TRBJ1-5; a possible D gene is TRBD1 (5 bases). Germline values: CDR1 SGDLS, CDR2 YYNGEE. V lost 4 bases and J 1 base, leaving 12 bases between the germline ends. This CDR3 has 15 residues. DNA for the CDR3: TGTGCCAGCAGCCGAAATGCAGGGAGCAATCAGCCCCAGCATTTT. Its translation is CASSRNAGSNQPQHF.

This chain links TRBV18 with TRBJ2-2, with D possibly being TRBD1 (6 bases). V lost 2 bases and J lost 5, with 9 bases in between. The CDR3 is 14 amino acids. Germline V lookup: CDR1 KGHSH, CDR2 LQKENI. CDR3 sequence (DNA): TGTGCCAGCTCACCATACAGGGTGACCGGGGAGCTGTTTTTT. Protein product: CASSPYRVTGELFF.

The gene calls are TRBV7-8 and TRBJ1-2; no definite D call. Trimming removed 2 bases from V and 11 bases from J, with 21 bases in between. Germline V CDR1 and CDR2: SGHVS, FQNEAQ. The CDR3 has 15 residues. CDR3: CASSLKRVDSGLYTF. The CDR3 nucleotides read TGTGCCAGCAGCTTAAAGAGAGTAGATTCTGGCTTATACACCTTC.

The DNA of the CDR3 is TGTGCCAGCAGCTCCGGGACAGTCTCCTACGAGCAGTACTTC. It encodes CASSSGTVSYEQYF. The gene calls are TRBV21-1 and TRBJ2-7; the D call in the table, TRBD1, was not verified against the DNA. TRBV21-1 is a pseudogene locus. The CDR3 is made up of 14 amino acids.

The CDR3 loop reads CASSPIPGQGGYEQYF. CDR3 nucleotide sequence: TGCGCCAGCAGCCCCATACCGGGACAGGGGGGGTACGAGCAGTACTTC. The chain carries TRBV5-1 and TRBJ2-7, with 11 positions matching TRBD1. From germline, CDR1 is SGHRS and CDR2 YFSETQ. CDR3 size: 16 residues. Trimming took 4 bases from V and 4 from J; bases not matched to a gene: 10.

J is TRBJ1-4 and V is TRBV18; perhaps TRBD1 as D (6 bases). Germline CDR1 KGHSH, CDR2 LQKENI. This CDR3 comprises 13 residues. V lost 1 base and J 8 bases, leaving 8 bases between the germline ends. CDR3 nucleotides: TGTGCCAGCTCACCACGGGACAAGGAAAAACTGTTTTTT. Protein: CASSPRDKEKLFF.

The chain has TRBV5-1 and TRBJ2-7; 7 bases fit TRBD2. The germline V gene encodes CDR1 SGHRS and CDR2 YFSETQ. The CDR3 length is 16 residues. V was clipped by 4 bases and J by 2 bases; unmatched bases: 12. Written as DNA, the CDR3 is TGCGCCAGCAGCACCCTAGCTAGCGGCCACACCTACGAGCAGTACTTC. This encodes CASSTLASGHTYEQYF.

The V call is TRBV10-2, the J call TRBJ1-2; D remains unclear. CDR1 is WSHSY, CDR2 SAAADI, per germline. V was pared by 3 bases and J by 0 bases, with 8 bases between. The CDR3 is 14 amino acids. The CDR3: CASSDDRTNYGYTF. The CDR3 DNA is TGCGCCAGCAGTGACGACCGAACTAACTATGGCTACACCTTC.

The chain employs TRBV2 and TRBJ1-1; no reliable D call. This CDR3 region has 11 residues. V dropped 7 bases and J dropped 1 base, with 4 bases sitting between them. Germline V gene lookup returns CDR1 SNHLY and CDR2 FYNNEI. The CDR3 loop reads CASTQNTEAFF. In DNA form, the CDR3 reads TGTGCCAGCACACAGAACACTGAAGCTTTCTTT.

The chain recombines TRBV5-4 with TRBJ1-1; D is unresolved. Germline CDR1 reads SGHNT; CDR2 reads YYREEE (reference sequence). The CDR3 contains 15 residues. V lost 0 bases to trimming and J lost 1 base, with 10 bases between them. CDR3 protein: CASSLEGARNTEAFF. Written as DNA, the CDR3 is TGTGCCAGCAGCTTGGAAGGCGCCAGGAACACTGAAGCTTTCTTT.

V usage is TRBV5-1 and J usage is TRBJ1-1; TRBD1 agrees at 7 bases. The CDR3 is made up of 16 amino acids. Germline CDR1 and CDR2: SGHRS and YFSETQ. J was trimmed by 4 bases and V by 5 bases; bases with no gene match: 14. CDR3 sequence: CASSDRVSNEGTEAFF. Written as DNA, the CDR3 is TGCGCCAGCAGTGACAGGGTTTCTAATGAGGGCACTGAAGCTTTCTTT.

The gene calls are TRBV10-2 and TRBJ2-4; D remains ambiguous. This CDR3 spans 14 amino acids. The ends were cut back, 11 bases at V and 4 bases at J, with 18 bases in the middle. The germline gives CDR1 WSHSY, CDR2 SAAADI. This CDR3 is CARHSGPFKNIQYF. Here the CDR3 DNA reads TGCGCCCGCCACTCGGGCCCTTTTAAAAACATTCAGTACTTC.

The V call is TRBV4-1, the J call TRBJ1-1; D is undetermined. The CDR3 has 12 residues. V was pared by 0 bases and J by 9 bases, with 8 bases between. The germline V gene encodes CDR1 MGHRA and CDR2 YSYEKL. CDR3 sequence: CASSQDQIKAFF. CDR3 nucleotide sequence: TGCGCCAGCAGCCAAGATCAAATCAAAGCTTTCTTT.